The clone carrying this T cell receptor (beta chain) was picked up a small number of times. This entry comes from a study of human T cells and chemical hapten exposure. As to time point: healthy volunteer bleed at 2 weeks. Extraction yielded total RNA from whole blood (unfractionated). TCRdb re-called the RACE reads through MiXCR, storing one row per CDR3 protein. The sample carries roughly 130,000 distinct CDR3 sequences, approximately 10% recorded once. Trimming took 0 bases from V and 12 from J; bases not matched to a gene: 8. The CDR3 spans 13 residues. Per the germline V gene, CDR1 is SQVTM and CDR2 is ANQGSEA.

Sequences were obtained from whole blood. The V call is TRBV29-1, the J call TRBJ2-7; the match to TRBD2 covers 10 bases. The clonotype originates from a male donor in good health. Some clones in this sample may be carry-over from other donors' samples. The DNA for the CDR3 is TGCAGCGTTGAAGAGGCTGCTAGCGGGAGACCGTACTTC. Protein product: CSVEEAASGRPYF.